This TCR beta chain was observed in a study of T cells after yellow fever vaccination. About the research overall: Preparation of the low-cell-number fractions used SMART-Seq v4 Ultra Low Input.

The V and J ends lost 6 bases and 4 bases, in that order; junction bases with no gene match: 10. Looked up from germline, CDR1 is DFQATT and CDR2 is SNEGSKA (reference sequence). The CDR3 sequence is 16 residues long. Study observations and caveats: The bulk population could contribute abundant contaminating clonotypes to FACS-sorted repertoires. In post-booster samples, most primary-vaccination clones reappeared (roughly 96% CD4, around 87% CD8).

In this sample, this clonotype turned up a few times. Antigen unknown. MiXCR, run by TCRdb on the 5' RACE reads, gives a single entry per CDR3 protein. This sample has about 210,000 distinct CDR3 sequences, with around 6.7% found just once. The chain recombines TRBV20-1 with TRBJ2-1; 12 nucleotides agree with TRBD2. The sample was CD4+ T cells sorted from PBMCs, taken on the day of the yellow fever booster vaccination. The sequence was collected from a man aged 25 to 40 who received the YFV17D yellow fever vaccine. Written as DNA, the CDR3 is TGCAGTGCAGAGCCGACTAGCGGGAGTAGATACAATGAGCAGTTCTTC. Translating it yields CSAEPTSGSRYNEQFF.